Listed below are T cell receptor beta chains from one sample, sequenced in a study of T cell clonotyping in hematopoietic cell transplantation. Data came from immunoSEQ multiplex PCR; TCRdb stores just in-frame clones and leaves some out. The sample has about 7,500 clones, around 94% seen once. The sequencing used PBMCs, collected 180 days after allogeneic stem cell transplant. The receptors shown here come from a female patient aged 50-59 years who had an allogeneic stem cell transplant from an unrelated donor, so the T cells may come from the graft donor. Some clones in this sample may be carry-over from other donors' samples. Both conserved end residues are part of each CDR3. The D gene is left open where the match is weak. A clone size is listed for some rows: how often the clone was seen (once, few, many), or a class if it is expanded.

d_gene | j_gene | v_gene | abundance | CDR3aa | CDR3nt
TRBD1 | TRBJ2-7 | TRBV5-1 | . | CASSPPEDRPFTYEQYF | TGCGCCAGCAGCCCTCCTGAGGACAGGCCCTTCACCTACGAGCAGTACTTC
. | TRBJ1-4 | TRBV30 | . | CAWVTKYGEKLFF | TGTGCCTGGGTTACAAAGTACGGTGAAAAACTGTTTTTT
. | TRBJ1-2 | TRBV5-6 | once | CASSLRRGSLYGYTF | TGTGCCAGCAGCTTGCGGCGGGGGTCCTTATATGGCTACACCTTC
. | TRBJ1-2 | TRBV2 | . | CASSVGVDYDSYTF | TGTGCCAGCAGTGTAGGGGTAGACTACGATAGCTACACCTTC
. | TRBJ1-2 | TRBV6-1 | . | CASNHYGRNYGYTF | TGTGCCAGCAACCACTATGGCAGGAACTATGGCTACACCTTC
TRBD1 | TRBJ1-6 | TRBV7-9 | . | CASSLEKGGGAFSPLHF | TGTGCCAGCAGCTTAGAGAAGGGAGGGGGCGCATTTTCACCCCTCCACTTT
. | TRBJ1-1 | TRBV19 | . | CASSPGRRVNTEAFF | TGTGCCAGTAGTCCCGGCCGCAGGGTGAACACTGAAGCTTTCTTT
. | TRBJ2-1 | TRBV30 | . | CAWSHNEQFF | TGTGCCTGGAGTCACAATGAGCAGTTCTTC
. | TRBJ2-3 | TRBV15 | . | CATSRDVGSTDTQYF | TGTGCCACCAGCAGAGACGTAGGGAGCACAGATACGCAGTATTTT
TRBD1 | TRBJ2-3 | TRBV11-2 | . | CASSPRQGSRVDTQYF | TGTGCCAGCAGCCCCCGACAGGGAAGTAGGGTAGATACGCAGTATTTT
TRBD1 | TRBJ1-4 | TRBV18 | . | CASSPNTGGLNDELFF | TGTGCCAGCTCACCAAATACAGGGGGCCTGAATGACGAACTGTTTTTT
. | TRBJ2-5 | TRBV6-1 | . | CASSVILGHPETQYF | TGTGCCAGCAGTGTAATTTTGGGACACCCCGAGACCCAGTACTTC
TRBD1 | TRBJ1-4 | TRBV4-2 | . | CASTIQGGGNEKLFF | TGTGCCAGCACAATACAAGGGGGCGGGAATGAAAAACTGTTTTTT
. | TRBJ2-1 | TRBV6-4 | . | CASSPSGYSYNEQFF | TGTGCCAGCAGTCCCAGCGGATACTCCTACAATGAGCAGTTCTTC
. | TRBJ1-2 | TRBV25-1 | once | CASSGGIGVVRGYTF | TGTGCCAGCAGTGGAGGGATAGGGGTAGTAAGGGGCTACACCTTC
TRBD1 | TRBJ1-1 | TRBV29-1 | . | CSVAGQGVGTEAFF | TGCAGCGTCGCCGGACAGGGGGTAGGGACTGAAGCTTTCTTT
TRBD1 | TRBJ1-5 | TRBV2 | . | CASALGQAGEPQHF | TGTGCCAGTGCACTAGGACAGGCTGGGGAGCCCCAGCATTTT
. | TRBJ2-7 | TRBV5-6 | . | CASSSDGSPYEQYF | TGTGCCAGCAGCTCGGACGGTTCCCCCTACGAGCAGTACTTC
. | TRBJ2-7 | TRBV4-1 | . | CASSQSQGKNYEQYF | TGCGCCAGCAGCCAAAGCCAGGGAAAGAACTACGAGCAGTACTTC
. | TRBJ1-1 | TRBV29-1 | . | CSVFRPLNTEAFF | TGCAGCGTTTTCAGACCCCTGAACACTGAAGCTTTCTTT
. | TRBJ1-4 | TRBV19 | . | CASSIGRLENEKLFF | TGTGCCAGTAGTATAGGGAGGCTGGAAAATGAAAAACTGTTTTTT
. | TRBJ2-1 | TRBV9 | . | CASSVGWGSSYNEQFF | TGTGCCAGCAGCGTAGGGTGGGGAAGCTCCTACAATGAGCAGTTCTTC
TRBD1 | TRBJ2-7 | TRBV27 | . | CASSLQGAEQYF | TGTGCCAGCAGTCTACAGGGGGCCGAGCAGTACTTC
. | TRBJ2-2 | TRBV5-6 | . | CASSLAVAGSDGELFF | TGTGCCAGCAGCTTGGCGGTGGCAGGGTCTGACGGGGAGCTGTTTTTT
TRBD1 | TRBJ1-2 | TRBV30 | . | CAWRQGIDYGYTF | TGTGCCTGGAGACAGGGGATAGACTATGGCTACACCTTC
. | TRBJ1-1 | TRBV4-2 | . | CASSQEARALEAFF | TGTGCCAGCAGCCAAGAGGCCAGAGCCCTTGAAGCTTTCTTT
. | TRBJ2-2 | TRBV15 | . | CATSRVTSAGELFF | TGTGCCACCAGCAGAGTTACTAGTGCCGGGGAGCTGTTTTTT
. | TRBJ1-1 | TRBV28 | . | CASSLLHQGINTEAFF | TGTGCCAGCAGTTTGCTACACCAGGGGATTAACACTGAAGCTTTCTTT
TRBD1 | TRBJ1-3 | TRBV19 | . | CASRDSGGAWSGNTIYF | TGTGCCAGTAGGGATTCAGGGGGCGCGTGGTCTGGAAACACCATATATTTT
. | TRBJ1-5 | TRBV6-1 | . | CASSWVQEPQHF | TGTGCCAGCAGTTGGGTGCAGGAGCCCCAGCATTTT
. | TRBJ2-1 | TRBV27 | . | CASSSFYNEQFF | TGTGCCAGCAGTTCTTTCTACAATGAGCAGTTCTTC
. | TRBJ2-5 | TRBV7-9 | . | CASSRPDEETQYF | TGTGCCAGCAGCCGACCAGATGAAGAGACCCAGTACTTC